The 26 T cell receptor beta chains given below trace back to one sample, sequenced in a study of post-analysis software for immune sequencing data. Unique molecular identifiers were present in the TCR beta cDNA libraries. TCRdb reanalysed the PCR reads using MiXCR and keeps one entry per CDR3 protein. The repertoire holds about 540,000 distinct CDR3 sequences, with 30% to 40% as singletons. General study results and limits: Controls had lower frequencies than patients of about 5 TRBV segments, which included TRBV5-6, TRBV5-1 and TRBV20-1.

What these receptors recognize is not known. The sequenced material came from blood. The receptors stem from a girl aged 2 to 17 with multiple sclerosis.

This clonotype turned up a few times. The chain employs TRBV28 and TRBJ2-4; D might be TRBD1 or TRBD2, each matching 5 bases. Germline V gene lookup returns CDR1 MDHEN and CDR2 SYDVKM. The CDR3 sequence is 15 residues long. V lost 5 bases and J 1 base, leaving 12 bases between the germline ends. The CDR3 here is CASSPRGEAKNIQYF. DNA of the CDR3: TGTGCCAGCAGTCCACGAGGGGAGGCCAAAAACATTCAGTACTTC.

Ten or more counts support this clonotype. The junction departs from the called germline gene at one end, perhaps through a read error. The chain employs TRBV5-1 and TRBJ2-1; 10 positions agree with TRBD2. This CDR3 region has 15 residues. The germline V gene has CDR1 SGHRS and CDR2 YFSETQ. The CDR3: CASSLAGGTYNEQFF. In DNA form, the CDR3 reads TGTGCCAGCAGCTTAGCGGGGGGCACCTACAATGAGCAGTTCTTC.

The V gene is TRBV9, the J gene TRBJ2-3; 10 bases line up with TRBD2. This CDR3 contains 20 residues. Trimming cost V 3 bases and J 2 bases; bases outside gene matches: 18. Germline lookup yields CDR1 SGDLS and CDR2 YYNGEE. The CDR3 DNA reads as TGTGCCAGCAGCGCCGTACAGGGTTGGTCTAGCGGGGGCTACACAGATACGCAGTATTTT. This codes for CASSAVQGWSSGGYTDTQYF.

CDR3 sequence (DNA): TGTGCCAGCAGCGGGGGAGACCCACGCACAGATACGCAGTATTTT. Amino acid sequence: CASSGGDPRTDTQYF. The rearrangement joins TRBV13 to TRBJ2-3; D tentatively fits TRBD1 or TRBD2 (5 bases each). This CDR3 is 15 amino acids long. Germline CDR1 reads PRHDT; CDR2 reads FYEKMQ (reference sequence). Trimming removed 5 bases from V and 1 base from J, with 13 bases in between.

CDR3 bases: TGCAGTGCTACCCGGGCCCCGGGCGGCGCTAACTATGGCTACACCTTC. Translated, it gives CSATRAPGGANYGYTF. This rearrangement joins TRBV20-1 to TRBJ1-2; no firm D call. The CDR3 runs 16 residues. Germline assignment: CDR1 DFQATT and CDR2 SNEGSKA (reference sequence). Trimming pared 4 bases from V and 0 bases from J, leaving 18 bases between.

The genes are TRBV2 and TRBJ2-7, with a tentative D call TRBD1 (6 bases). Germline V gene data show CDR1 as SNHLY and CDR2 as FYNNEI. The germline V and J ends were trimmed by 6 bases and 2 bases, with 8 bases remaining between them. CDR3 length: 12 amino acids. The DNA for the CDR3 is TGTGCCAGCAGAAGACAGGCCTACGAGCAGTACTTC. As protein: CASRRQAYEQYF.

This clonotype was counted between two and nine times. J is TRBJ2-7 and V is TRBV29-1; 7 bases map to TRBD2. The end of the DNA is better explained by TRBJ2-5, so the J call may be wrong. CDR1 and CDR2 from the germline V gene are SQVTM and ANQGSEA. This CDR3 has 15 residues. The DNA of the CDR3 is TGCAGCGTTCGCAGGTGGGGGGGATTGGGGGAGACCCAGTACTTC. Protein: CSVRRWGGLGETQYF.

The V call is TRBV9, the J call TRBJ2-3; D remains unclear. CDR1 and CDR2 (germline): SGDLS, YYNGEE. V lost 3 bases and J lost 2, with 16 bases in between. This CDR3 has 16 residues. The DNA of the CDR3 is TGTGCCAGCAGCGCCGAAACCGGCGATCCCACAGATACGCAGTATTTT. This codes for CASSAETGDPTDTQYF.

This clonotype was picked up many times. The V call is TRBV15, the J call TRBJ2-1; 8 bases match TRBD1. The CDR3 is 16 residues long. Germline values: CDR1 LNHNV, CDR2 YYDKDF (reference sequence). With V trimmed by 1 base and J by 5 bases, 7 bases remained unmatched. The CDR3 loop reads CATSRGLMDRDNEQFF. CDR3 coding DNA: TGTGCCACCAGCAGAGGGCTTATGGACAGGGACAATGAGCAGTTCTTC.

This clonotype was detected a few times. The chain is built from TRBV12-3 or TRBV12-4 and TRBJ1-5; no clear D gene. This CDR3 is 15 amino acids long. V lost 3 bases to trimming and J lost 3 bases, with 12 bases between them. The CDR3 is CASSFGGPINQPQHF. The DNA for the CDR3 is TGTGCCAGCAGTTTCGGTGGTCCTATCAATCAGCCCCAGCATTTT.

The chain employs TRBV7-8 and TRBJ1-1; a weak D match, TRBD1 (6 bases). The germline CDR1 and CDR2 sequences are SGHVS and FQNEAQ. The CDR3 is made up of 16 amino acids. V lost 3 bases and J 2 bases, leaving 16 bases between the germline ends. DNA of the CDR3: TGTGCCAGCAGCTTGCTAGGTCACAGGGTCAACACTGAAGCTTTCTTT. This encodes CASSLLGHRVNTEAFF. Looking up the rest from reference TRBV7-8 and TRBJ1-1 gives the full variable domain: GAGVSQSPRYKVAKRGQDVALRCDPISGHVSLFWYQQALGQGPEFLTYFQNEAQLDKSGLPSDRFFAERPEGSVSTLKIQRTQQEDSAVYLCASSLLGHRVNTEAFFGQGTRLTVV.

This clonotype came up a few times. The chain combines TRBV18 with TRBJ2-7; unclear D gene. The CDR3 totals 16 residues. V was trimmed by 0 bases and J by 7 bases, leaving 19 bases between them. Germline V gene data show CDR1 as KGHSH and CDR2 as LQKENI. In nucleotides, the CDR3 is TGTGCCAGCTCACCACCCGTTTTAATCCCTACCGATGAGCAGTACTTC. Encoded protein: CASSPPVLIPTDEQYF.

The V call is TRBV6-5, the J call TRBJ1-2; D is perhaps TRBD1 (5 bases). The CDR3 has 13 residues. In germline, CDR1 is MNHEY, CDR2 SVGAGI. Trimming removed 6 bases at V and 4 bases at J, with 12 bases between. As DNA, the CDR3 is TGTGCCAGCAGGAACAAGGGGCCCTATGGCTACACCTTC. Protein: CASRNKGPYGYTF.

This clonotype was seen only a few times. V is TRBV28 and J is TRBJ1-6, with a tentative D call TRBD1 (5 bases). Germline V gene data show CDR1 as MDHEN and CDR2 as SYDVKM. The CDR3 contains 16 residues. Trimming stripped 6 bases from V and 10 bases from J, with 22 bases between. Written as DNA, the CDR3 is TGTGCCAGCAGCCCCAAAGGGGTTCTGGTAGGCTCACCCCTCCACTTT. Its translation: CASSPKGVLVGSPLHF.

The V gene is TRBV13, the J gene TRBJ2-3; 7 nucleotides agree with TRBD2. Germline-derived CDR1 and CDR2 are PRHDT and FYEKMQ (reference sequence). The CDR3 spans 18 residues. J gave up 4 bases and V 3 bases, and 16 bases lay outside the gene matches. The chain's CDR3 is CASSLSLGLLATPDTQYF. The CDR3, as DNA: TGTGCCAGCAGCTTGAGTCTTGGGTTACTAGCGACCCCAGATACGCAGTATTTT.

The V gene is TRBV4-1, the J gene TRBJ1-5, with D perhaps TRBD1 (5 bases). The CDR3 length is 14 residues. CDR1 MGHRA and CDR2 YSYEKL come from the germline V gene. The ends were cut back, 1 base at V and 7 bases at J, with 11 bases in the middle. CDR3 residues: CASSQAQGPQPQHF. CDR3 nucleotides: TGCGCCAGCAGCCAAGCGCAGGGACCCCAGCCCCAGCATTTT.

This clonotype was detected a few times. The V and J genes are TRBV20-1 and TRBJ2-5, with 7 positions matching TRBD1. Unmatched junction bases numbered 5, after V lost 5 bases and J lost 2 bases. CDR1 and CDR2 from the germline V gene are DFQATT and SNEGSKA (reference sequence). This CDR3 spans 13 amino acids. The CDR3 region is CSAQDRLQETQYF. The DNA of the CDR3 is TGCAGTGCTCAGGACAGGTTGCAAGAGACCCAGTACTTC.

The CDR3 region is CASSHGTGGGYERYF. CDR3 in DNA: TGCGCCAGCAGCCATGGGACTGGCGGGGGCTACGAGCGGTACTTC. The chain employs TRBV4-1 and TRBJ2-5, with D perhaps matching TRBD2 (7 bases). CDR1 is MGHRA, CDR2 YSYEKL, per germline. The V gene lost 3 bases and the J gene lost 13 bases, with 24 bases spanning the gap. CDR3 length equals 15 residues.

The J gene is TRBJ2-1, the V gene TRBV20-1; no definite D call. The V end was cut by 5 bases, the J end by 10 bases, with 9 bases between. CDR1 and CDR2 from the germline V gene are DFQATT and SNEGSKA (reference sequence). The CDR3 is 10 amino acids. CDR3 amino acids: CSALGQEQFF. The CDR3 DNA reads as TGCAGTGCTCTCGGGCAGGAGCAGTTCTTC.

V and J are TRBV10-3 and TRBJ2-3; 9 nucleotides match TRBD2. Trimming at V came to 2 bases and at J to 2 bases, leaving 2 bases not matched to a gene. The CDR3 contains 15 residues. Germline values: CDR1 ENHRY, CDR2 SYGVKD. CDR3 protein: CAISELAGTTDTQYF. The CDR3, as DNA: TGTGCCATCAGTGAGCTAGCGGGGACCACAGATACGCAGTATTTT.

This clonotype showed up just a few times. CDR3 sequence reads: CSVAGQGTYDTQYF. CDR3 coding DNA: TGCAGCGTTGCTGGACAGGGGACCTACGATACGCAGTATTTT. The chain carries TRBV29-1 and TRBJ2-3, with TRBD1 matching over 9 bases. Germline CDR1 is SQVTM and CDR2 is ANQGSEA. The J segment lost 6 bases and the V segment lost 4 bases, leaving 8 bases of the junction unmatched. The CDR3 extends over 14 amino acids.

V is TRBV11-2 and J is TRBJ2-1; D remains unclear. V was clipped by 4 bases and J by 8 bases, with 12 bases between them. This CDR3 contains 13 residues. The germline V gene has CDR1 SGHAT and CDR2 FQNNGV. CDR3 protein: CASSWNNVDEQFF. The DNA for the CDR3 is TGTGCCAGCAGCTGGAACAATGTCGATGAGCAGTTCTTC.

This rearrangement joins TRBV6-5 to TRBJ1-2, with D unclear. V dropped 2 bases and J dropped 8 bases, with 12 bases sitting between them. The CDR3 runs to 13 residues. Germline values: CDR1 MNHEY, CDR2 SVGAGI. CDR3 sequence reads: CASSYHGLGGYTF. DNA for the CDR3: TGTGCCAGCAGTTACCACGGCTTAGGAGGCTACACCTTC.

This clonotype was picked up a small number of times. The chain is built from TRBV5-1 and TRBJ2-7; D may match TRBD1 or TRBD2 (5 bases each). The J call may be mistaken, given a closer DNA end match to TRBJ2-5. The germline V gene has CDR1 SGHRS and CDR2 YFSETQ. The CDR3 covers 14 residues. CDR3 DNA: TGCGCCAGCAGCCCACTGGGGGACGGAGAGACCCAGTACTTC. This sequence encodes CASSPLGDGETQYF.

This clonotype appeared a few times. The rearrangement uses TRBV20-1 and TRBJ2-1; 9 bases are a match to TRBD2. The junction had 12 bases not matched to a gene; V was cut back by 6 bases and J by 0 bases. The CDR3 is 17 residues long. CDR1 is DFQATT and CDR2 is SNEGSKA in the germline V gene (reference sequence). Here the CDR3 DNA reads TGCAGTGCCGTCGGGGCTAGCGGGGCGAACTCCTACAATGAGCAGTTCTTC. As protein: CSAVGASGANSYNEQFF.

The V gene is TRBV7-2, the J gene TRBJ2-5, with TRBD2 matching 16 bases. With 5 bases clipped from V and 9 bases from J, the junction kept 15 bases outside the gene matches. The germline gives CDR1 SGHTA, CDR2 FQGNSA. The CDR3 runs 18 residues. The chain's CDR3 is CASSPRGLAGGVWIAQYF. CDR3 nucleotides: TGTGCCAGCAGCCCTCGGGGACTAGCGGGGGGGGTATGGATTGCCCAGTACTTC. Looking up the rest from reference TRBV7-2 and TRBJ2-5 gives the full variable domain: GAGVSQSPSNKVTEKGKDVELRCDPISGHTALYWYRQSLGQGLEFLIYFQGNSAPDKSGLPSDRFSAERTGGSVSTLTIQRTQQEDSAVYLCASSPRGLAGGVWIAQYFGPGTRLLVL.